This TCR beta chain was documented in a study of blood T cell repertoires in COVID-19 (dated by TCRdb to the early 2020s). In terms of the full investigation: Samples covering the acute and convalescent phases of COVID-19 were provided by collaborators in the United States, Italy and Spain. The material from the prospective study consisted of cDNA or gDNA derived from T cells, B-cell-depleted T cells, or PBMCs. Deeply sampled blood TCRbeta repertoires from subjects exposed to, actively infected with, or recovered from COVID-19 were included in the dataset. The repertoires were released in a freely available public database meant as a resource for research on the immune response to SARS-CoV-2. Samples came from the ongoing ImmuneRACE study (first 160 participants) plus 1,254 subjects from 6 global collaborators. Nearly every sample came with metadata listing a de-identified subject ID, COVID-19 status, age in years and sex. Where available, HLA class I and class II types were obtained from metadata supplied by the sample provider rather than from assay-based typing. What the research found in general, with its limitations: How much clinical and demographic metadata was included differed by source and by participant, and the metadata was provided uncurated.

Compared with germline, V lacks 4 bases and J lacks 3 bases; bases without a gene match: 6. CDR1 and CDR2 (SGHRS, YFSETQ) derive from the germline V gene. The CDR3 runs 15 amino acids, cysteine and phenylalanine included. Kept here is only the CDR3 DNA, which spans 45 bases and is read in frame from base 1. To note about this clone: This receptor's antigen is unknown. Qualities for individual bases were not recorded, and no much larger clone is one base off.

TCRbeta CDR3 regions were amplified from genomic DNA by means of the immunoSEQ Assay, a bias-controlled multiplex PCR. Processing in the source paper ran as follows. The number of nucleated cells in each sample was estimated by amplification of reference gene primers within the assay. Sequence reads were collapsed and filtered to measure the absolute abundance of every unique TCRbeta CDR3 rearrangement. Productive Simpson clonality was computed per sample as the square root of Simpson's diversity index over productive rearrangements. TCRdb retrieved this table from immuneACCESS and kept in-frame rearrangements only. Not all clones are present; in checked studies, unresolved V genes account for under half, and no reason is known for the remainder. V, J and clone size are taken as reported in that table, and D and trimming were inferred from the DNA itself. This sample has approximately 200,000 clones in its table, and less than 85% of those were observed once. About 2% of the sample belongs to the ten largest clones.

Enrolling through a virtual design, the prospective study's participants ranged in age from roughly 18 to 95 years and lived across some 22 United States geographic areas. To assign participants to cohorts, the prospective study relied on clinical history that participants themselves reported in a screening survey and a study questionnaire. Recovered participants in ImmuneRACE Cohort 3 were defined as having two consecutive negative NP/OP PCR tests, clearance from a healthcare professional, or resolution of symptoms. In the prospective study, whole blood, serum and a nasopharyngeal or oropharyngeal swab were collected from each participant by mobile phlebotomists. Additional blood draws and questionnaires over an approximately 2-month period could optionally be provided by prospective study participants. Prospective study blood samples were shipped either frozen or at room temperature before DNA extraction.

Recombination connected TRBV5-1 to TRBJ2-7, with TRBD1 identical over 11 junction bases. This clonotype was sampled from a man aged 55-75 years who had recovered from COVID-19. The sample taken for sequencing was PBMCs or T cells enriched from blood (not recorded which). This receptor has the CDR3 CASSKGQGASYEQYF. The nucleotide sequence is given as TGCGCCAGCAGCAAAGGACAGGGGGCTAGCTACGAGCAGTACTTC.